This T cell receptor (beta chain) stems from a study of early T cells in non-severe SARS-CoV-2 infection. Study background: Unsorted whole blood bulk RNA was sequenced, with unpaired chains.

From germline, CDR1 is SNHLY and CDR2 FYNNEI. This CDR3 has 11 amino acids. V was clipped by 6 bases and J by 6 bases, with 8 bases between them. Attachment of unique molecular identifiers was made to individual cDNA molecules. TCRdb passed the 5' RACE reads through MiXCR, listing each CDR3 protein once. The table includes more than 75,000 distinct CDR3 sequences, less than 15% detected once. This clonotype has a single count. This sequence originates from an adult who was a healthcare worker with PCR-confirmed SARS-CoV-2 infection or an uninfected control (not recorded which). The rearrangement uses TRBV2 and TRBJ1-1, with D possibly matching TRBD1 (6 bases). Sample: whole blood. CDR3 in DNA: TGTGCCAGCAGCAGGGGACCTGAAGCTTTCTTT. Translating gives CASSRGPEAFF.